Presented here are 18 T cell receptor beta chains from one specimen sequenced in a study of post-analysis software for immune sequencing data. Study-wide results and limits: TRBV segments more frequent in patients than in controls numbered about five and included TRBV5-6, TRBV5-1 and TRBV20-1.

The library was made from cDNA and included unique molecular identifiers. TCRdb reanalysed the PCR reads using MiXCR and keeps one entry per CDR3 protein. The table includes about 770,000 distinct CDR3 sequences, under 60% detected once. For these receptors, no antigen is known. The sample was blood. All receptors derive from a girl aged 10 to 17 with multiple sclerosis.

This chain uses TRBV7-9 with TRBJ1-5; the D is unclear. The germline CDR1 and CDR2 sequences are SEHNR and FQNEAQ (reference sequence). The CDR3 is 14 amino acids. The germline V and J ends were trimmed by 3 bases and 7 bases, with 13 bases remaining between them. CDR3 residues: CASSLGSPGQPQHF. CDR3 in DNA: TGTGCCAGCAGCTTGGGGTCGCCGGGGCAGCCCCAGCATTTT.

This clonotype was seen only a few times. The gene calls are TRBV11-2 and TRBJ2-5; D tentatively fits TRBD1 or TRBD2 (5 bases each). The CDR3 length is 16 residues. Trimming shortened V by 1 base and J by 5 bases, and 17 bases separated the two germline ends. Germline V gene data show CDR1 as SGHAT and CDR2 as FQNNGV. CDR3 bases: TGTGCCAGCAGCTTAGGGGAGACGGCAGGGTTCGAGACCCAGTACTTC. Translated: CASSLGETAGFETQYF.

This clonotype was counted only a few times. V is TRBV10-3 and J is TRBJ2-6; 7 bases match TRBD1. V lost 11 bases to trimming and J lost 0 bases; unmatched junction nucleotides: 7. The CDR3 length is 15 residues. Germline CDR1 and CDR2: ENHRY and SYGVKD. CDR3 protein: CAVGQAPSGANVLTF. CDR3 DNA: TGTGCCGTCGGACAGGCCCCCTCTGGGGCCAACGTCCTGACTTTC.

The chain is built from TRBV5-1 and TRBJ2-1; a possible D gene is TRBD2 (6 bases). The CDR3 covers 13 residues. Per the germline V gene, CDR1 is SGHRS and CDR2 is YFSETQ. The ends were cut back, 4 bases at V and 13 bases at J, with 18 bases in the middle. The CDR3, as DNA: TGCGCCAGCAGCCAGGGAGGAGAAGAGACCCAGTTCTTC. Amino acids: CASSQGGEETQFF.

This rearrangement joins TRBV9 to TRBJ2-2; D perhaps matches TRBD1 (6 bases). This CDR3 has 14 amino acids. Trimming pared 3 bases from V and 4 bases from J, leaving 10 bases between. CDR1 and CDR2 (germline): SGDLS, YYNGEE. CDR3 DNA: TGTGCCAGCAGCGAGAGGACAGCCACCGGGGAGCTGTTTTTT. Protein sequence: CASSERTATGELFF.

The chain uses TRBV4-3 and TRBJ2-7, with D maybe TRBD2 (5 bases). The CDR3 sequence is 14 residues long. CDR1 and CDR2 (germline): LGHNA, YSLEER. V was trimmed by 0 bases and J by 3 bases, leaving 9 bases between them. CDR3 loop: CASSQDKADYEQYF. CDR3 DNA: TGCGCCAGCAGCCAAGATAAAGCGGACTACGAGCAGTACTTC.

The chain combines TRBV20-1 with TRBJ2-5; 7 bases map to TRBD2. Judging by the DNA end, TRBJ2-7 fits better; the J call may be wrong. CDR3 length equals 16 residues. The germline V gene encodes CDR1 DFQATT and CDR2 SNEGSKA (reference sequence). CDR3 sequence (DNA): TGCAGTGCTAGTCTTTGGGGTAGCGGGTCCTCCTACGAGCAGTACTTC. Its protein product is CSASLWGSGSSYEQYF.

The V gene is TRBV20-1, the J gene TRBJ2-1; D remains unclear. Trimming shortened V by 1 base and J by 4 bases, and 11 bases separated the two germline ends. This CDR3 has 14 residues. Germline CDR1 is DFQATT and CDR2 is SNEGSKA (reference sequence). The CDR3 DNA is TGCAGTGCTAGAGGTGTAAGCGCATACAATGAGCAGTTCTTC. This codes for CSARGVSAYNEQFF.

The CDR3, as DNA: TGCAGCCAACGCACAGGATTCAATGAGCAGTTCTTC. This encodes CSQRTGFNEQFF. The V gene is TRBV29-1, the J gene TRBJ2-1; perhaps TRBD1 as D (5 bases). CDR3 length: 12 amino acids. Germline V gene data show CDR1 as SQVTM and CDR2 as ANQGSEA. The V end was cut by 8 bases, the J end by 6 bases, with 14 bases between.

The chain joins TRBV12-3 or TRBV12-4 to TRBJ1-2; D is undetermined. Trimming left V 5 bases short and J 2 bases short, with 9 bases between. The CDR3 covers 13 residues. In DNA form, the CDR3 reads TGTGCCAGCAGTACCTTTGGAAACTATGGCTACACCTTC. This encodes CASSTFGNYGYTF.

The V call is TRBV4-3, the J call TRBJ2-5; D is uncertain. Trimming stripped 2 bases from V and 5 bases from J, with 12 bases between. This CDR3 is 14 amino acids long. The germline gives CDR1 LGHNA, CDR2 YSLEER. The CDR3: CASSQLPYGETQYF. The CDR3 nucleotides read TGCGCCAGCAGCCAACTCCCCTACGGCGAGACCCAGTACTTC.

This clonotype was detected once. This chain joins TRBV20-1 and TRBJ1-2; 10 bases fit TRBD1. This CDR3 comprises 15 residues. The germline V gene encodes CDR1 DFQATT and CDR2 SNEGSKA (reference sequence). The trim removed 0 bases at V and 7 bases at J, leaving 8 bases unmatched. The CDR3 here is CSARDRTGGLGGYTF. CDR3 DNA: TGCAGTGCTAGAGATCGGACAGGGGGGCTCGGTGGCTACACCTTC.

This clonotype has more than one count but fewer than ten. V gene TRBV27 combines with J gene TRBJ2-3, with D perhaps matching TRBD1 (6 bases). Per germline, CDR1 MNHEY and CDR2 SMNVEV (reference sequence). V lost 6 bases and J 2 bases, leaving 12 bases between the germline ends. The CDR3 sequence is 14 residues long. The CDR3 DNA sequence: TGTGCCAGCAGGGTGGGGGCGTACACAGATACGCAGTATTTT. Its translation is CASRVGAYTDTQYF.

J is TRBJ2-1 and V is TRBV28, with 13 bases lining up with TRBD2. Germline V gene data show CDR1 as MDHEN and CDR2 as SYDVKM. CDR3 length: 20 residues. V was pared by 4 bases and J by 4 bases, with 16 bases of the junction left unmatched. In DNA form, the CDR3 reads TGTGCCAGCAGTTACCCCTTACTAGCGGGAGGGCCGAGTACTTACAATGAGCAGTTCTTC. Translated, it gives CASSYPLLAGGPSTYNEQFF. Looking up the rest from reference TRBV28 and TRBJ2-1 gives the full variable domain: DVKVTQSSRYLVKRTGEKVFLECVQDMDHENMFWYRQDPGLGLRLIYFSYDVKMKEKGDIPEGYSVSREKKERFSLILESASTNQTSMYLCASSYPLLAGGPSTYNEQFFGPGTRLTVL.

The CDR3 sequence: CASSTYVGPYNEQFF. The CDR3, as DNA: TGTGCCAGCAGCACCTACGTGGGGCCTTACAATGAGCAGTTCTTC. The chain employs TRBV12-3 or TRBV12-4 and TRBJ2-1; a weak D match, TRBD1 (5 bases). Trimming took 6 bases from V and 4 from J, leaving 16 bases between them. The CDR3 loop spans 15 amino acids.

The genes are TRBV4-2 and TRBJ2-7, with a possible D match to TRBD2 (6 bases). This CDR3 is built from 17 residues. Germline CDR1 and CDR2: LGHNA and YNFKEQ. V was pared by 1 base and J by 2 bases, with 18 bases between. In DNA form, the CDR3 reads TGTGCCAGCAGCCAAGTCAAACTAAGTACGGGAGCCTACGAGCAGTACTTC. The encoded protein is CASSQVKLSTGAYEQYF.

In the case of this clonotype: At one boundary the junction diverges from the germline segment, which might be a read error. This chain uses TRBV7-9 with TRBJ1-2; possibly TRBD1 for D (6 bases). The CDR3 loop spans 17 amino acids. Germline CDR1 SEHNR, CDR2 FQNEAQ (reference sequence). The chain's CDR3 is CTSSLAGATPINYGYTF. The CDR3 bases are TGTACCAGCAGCTTAGCAGGGGCTACGCCCATTAACTATGGCTACACCTTC.

A remark on this clonotype: This may arise from a read error, as a much more abundant clone is one base away. The chain links TRBV27 to TRBJ2-7; no reliable D call. The CDR3 runs to 11 residues. Germline loops: CDR1 MNHEY, CDR2 SMNVEV (reference sequence). The ends were cut back, 5 bases at V and 7 bases at J, with 9 bases in the middle. Here the CDR3 DNA reads TGTGCCAGCAGTCGTCACAATGAGCAGTACTTC. Protein: CASSRHNEQYF.